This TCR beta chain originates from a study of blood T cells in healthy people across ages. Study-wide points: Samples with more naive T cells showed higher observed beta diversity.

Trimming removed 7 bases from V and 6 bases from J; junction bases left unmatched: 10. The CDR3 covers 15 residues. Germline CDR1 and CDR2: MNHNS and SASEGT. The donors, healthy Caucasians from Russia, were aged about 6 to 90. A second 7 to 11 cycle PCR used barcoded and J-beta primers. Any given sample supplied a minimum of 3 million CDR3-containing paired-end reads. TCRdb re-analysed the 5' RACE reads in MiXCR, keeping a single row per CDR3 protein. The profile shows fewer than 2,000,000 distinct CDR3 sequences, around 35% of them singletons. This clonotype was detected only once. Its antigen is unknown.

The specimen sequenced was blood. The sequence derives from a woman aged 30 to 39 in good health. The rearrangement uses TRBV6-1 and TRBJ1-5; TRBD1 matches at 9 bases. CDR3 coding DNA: TGTGCCAGCACCCCGGACAGGGGTGGTAGTCAGCCCCAGCATTTT. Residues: CASTPDRGGSQPQHF.